The source of this T cell receptor (beta chain) is a study of blood T cells in healthy people across ages. Together with a sample-barcoded 5' primer, a J-beta primer mix was included in a second PCR lasting roughly 6 to 12 cycles. Using its own MiXCR run on the 5' RACE reads, TCRdb lists one record per CDR3 protein. Among about 1.1 million distinct CDR3 sequences listed, 35% to 45% were seen once. This CDR3 spans 14 amino acids. From germline, CDR1 is SGDLS and CDR2 YYNGEE. Trimming removed 0 bases at V and 1 base at J, with 7 bases between. The sample taken for sequencing was blood. The chain carries TRBV9 and TRBJ1-1; D is unresolved. The source is a man between 18 and 35 years old in good health. The CDR3: CASSVALRNTEAFF. DNA for the CDR3: TGTGCCAGCAGCGTAGCTCTTCGGAACACTGAAGCTTTCTTT.